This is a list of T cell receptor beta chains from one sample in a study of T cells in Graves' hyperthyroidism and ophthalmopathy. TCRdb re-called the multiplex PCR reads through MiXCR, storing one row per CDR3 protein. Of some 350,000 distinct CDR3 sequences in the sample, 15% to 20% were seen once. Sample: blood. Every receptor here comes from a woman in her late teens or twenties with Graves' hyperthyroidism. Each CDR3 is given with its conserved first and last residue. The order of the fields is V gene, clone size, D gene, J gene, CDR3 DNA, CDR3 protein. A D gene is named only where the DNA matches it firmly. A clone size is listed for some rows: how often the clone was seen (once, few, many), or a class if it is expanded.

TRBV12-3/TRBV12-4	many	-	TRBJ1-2	TGTGCCAGCAGTTTAACAAACGGGGGCTACACCTTC	CASSLTNGGYTF
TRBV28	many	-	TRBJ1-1	TGTGCCAGCAGTCCGGCCGGGACCTGGGACACTGAAGCTTTCTTT	CASSPAGTWDTEAFF
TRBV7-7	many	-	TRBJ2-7	TGTGCTAGCAGCTTAGAGCAGGGACCGGGCTACGAGCAGTACTTC	CASSLEQGPGYEQYF
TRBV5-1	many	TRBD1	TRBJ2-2	TGCGCCAGCAGCCGGGACAGGGGTAACACCGGGGAGCTGTTTTTT	CASSRDRGNTGELFF
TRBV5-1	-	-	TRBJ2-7	TGCGCCAGCAGCTTGCGAGGGAGAGAGCAGTACTTC	CASSLRGREQYF
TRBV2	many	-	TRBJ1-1	TGTGCCAGCAGTATACGACAGTTAAGGTTCACTGAAGCTTTCTTT	CASSIRQLRFTEAFF
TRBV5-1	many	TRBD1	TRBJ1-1	TGCGCCAGCAGCCGTACCACAGGGGGCGGTCAAGCTTTCTTT	CASSRTTGGGQAFF
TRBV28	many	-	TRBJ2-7	TGTGCCAGCAGTTTGGCGGGGTCCAGGTCCTACGAGCAGTACTTC	CASSLAGSRSYEQYF
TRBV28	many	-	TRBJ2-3	TGTGCCCACGGGACACAAAGCACAGATACGCAGTATTTT	CAHGTQSTDTQYF
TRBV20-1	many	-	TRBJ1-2	TGCAGTGCTAGAGCCGGGGATGGCTACACCTTC	CSARAGDGYTF
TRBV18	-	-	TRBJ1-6	TGTGCCAGCTCACCAGGGGAGGGGCCGCTCCACTTT	CASSPGEGPLHF
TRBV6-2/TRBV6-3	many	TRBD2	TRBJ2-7	TGTGCCAGCAGTATCCATCTATTGGGGACTAGCGGGATCGACGAGCAGTACTTC	CASSIHLLGTSGIDEQYF
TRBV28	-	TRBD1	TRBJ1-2	TGTGCCAGCATCTCCACGGACAGGGCGTTCGGCTACACCTTC	CASISTDRAFGYTF
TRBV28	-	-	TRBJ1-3	TGTGCCAGCAGTTCCCTCCCGGTCTCTGGAAACACCATATATTTT	CASSSLPVSGNTIYF
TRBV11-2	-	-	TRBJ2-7	TGTGCCAGCAGCCTAGATCAAGCAGCCTTCTCCTACGAGCAGTACTTC	CASSLDQAAFSYEQYF
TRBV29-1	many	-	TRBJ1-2	TGCAGCGTTGATCAATTAGCTAACTATGGCTACACCTTC	CSVDQLANYGYTF
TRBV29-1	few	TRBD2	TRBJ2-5	TGCAGCGTCCCGCCGGGACTAGCGACACAAGAGACCCAGTACTTC	CSVPPGLATQETQYF
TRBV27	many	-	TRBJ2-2	TGTGCCAGCAGCCACAGGACGGACCACACCGGGGAGCTGTTTTTT	CASSHRTDHTGELFF
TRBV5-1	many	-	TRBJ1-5	TGCGCCAGCACCTCAGGGGCTCCGGTATTGGATCAGCCCCAGCATTTT	CASTSGAPVLDQPQHF
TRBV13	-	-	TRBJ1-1	TGTGCCAGCATCCCGGGCCTCCTAGGGACTGAAGCTTTCTTT	CASIPGLLGTEAFF
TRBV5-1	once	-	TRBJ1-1	TGCGCCAGCAGAAAGGGCAACACTGAAGCTTTCTTT	CASRKGNTEAFF
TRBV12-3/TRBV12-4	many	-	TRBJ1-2	TGTGCCAGCAGAACAACAGGACCCCGGAGGGCTATTAACTATGGCTACACCTTC	CASRTTGPRRAINYGYTF
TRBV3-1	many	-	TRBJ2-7	TGTGCCAGCAGCCAAGTCCCAGAGGGGACCTACGAGCAGTACTTC	CASSQVPEGTYEQYF
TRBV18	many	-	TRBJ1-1	TGTGCCAGCTCACCACAGCAGGGTGAAGCTTCCTTT	CASSPQQGEASF
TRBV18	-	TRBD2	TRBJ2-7	TGTGCCAGCTCACCGACCGGGGCTAGCGGTTACGAGCAGTACTTC	CASSPTGASGYEQYF
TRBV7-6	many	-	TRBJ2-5	TGTGCCAGCGCTCGGGCGTACCAAGAGACCCAGTACTTC	CASARAYQETQYF
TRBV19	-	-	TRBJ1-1	TGTGCCAGTAGTATAGGAGGAAGCAGAGCTTTCTTT	CASSIGGSRAFF
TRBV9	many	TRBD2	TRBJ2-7	TGTGCCAGCAGCGTAGCTAGCGGGGGCCTGTACGAGCAGTACTTC	CASSVASGGLYEQYF
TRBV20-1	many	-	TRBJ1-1	TGCAGTATTAGGAACACTGAAGCTTTCTTT	CSIRNTEAFF
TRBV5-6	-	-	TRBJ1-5	TGTGCCAGCAGCTTATTCGGAGGCCCCGTTGGTCAGCCCCAGCATTTT	CASSLFGGPVGQPQHF
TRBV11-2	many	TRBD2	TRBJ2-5	TGTGCCAGCAGCCGCGGACTAGCGGGGGGGGGCCGGGAGACCCAGTACTTC	CASSRGLAGGGRETQYF
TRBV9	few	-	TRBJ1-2	TGTGCCAGCAGCGTAGCTAGCAGTACGAGCTTAGGCTACACCTTC	CASSVASSTSLGYTF
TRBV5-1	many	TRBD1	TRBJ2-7	TGCGCCAGCAGCTCCCGGGACAGGGAGTACGAGCAGTACTTC	CASSSRDREYEQYF
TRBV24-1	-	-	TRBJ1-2	TGTGCCACCAGTGAGTCCTCCAGGGATGGCTACACCTTC	CATSESSRDGYTF
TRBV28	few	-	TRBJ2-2	TGTGCCAGCAGGGTGAGGGATGCCGGGGAGCTGTTTTTT	CASRVRDAGELFF
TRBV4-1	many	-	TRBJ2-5	TGCGCCAGCAGCCAAGCCGTGTTAGAAGAGACCCAGTACTTC	CASSQAVLEETQYF
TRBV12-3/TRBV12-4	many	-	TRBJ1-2	TGTGCCAGCAGTTGGAGTAGGTCATCCTATGGCTACACCTTC	CASSWSRSSYGYTF
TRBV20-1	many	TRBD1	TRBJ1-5	TGCAGTGCTAGAGGACAGGGTAATCAGCCCCAGCATTTT	CSARGQGNQPQHF
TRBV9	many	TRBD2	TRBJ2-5	TGTGCCAGCAGCGTAGATCCAGCGGGGGGACACCAAGAGACCCAGTACTTC	CASSVDPAGGHQETQYF
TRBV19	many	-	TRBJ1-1	TGTGCCAGTAGTCCCCGTCCCGGGACGGGTAACACTGAAGCTTTCTTT	CASSPRPGTGNTEAFF
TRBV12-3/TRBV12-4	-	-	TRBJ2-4	TGTGCCAGCAGCCTCACCGGGACAAGAATTCAGTACTTC	CASSLTGTRIQYF
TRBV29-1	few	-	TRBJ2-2	TGCAGCGTTAAAAGAGACAGCCTGAACACCGGGGAGCTGTTTTTT	CSVKRDSLNTGELFF
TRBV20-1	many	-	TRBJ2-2	TGCAGTGCTAGGGTAGGGGACGGGGAGCTGTTTTTT	CSARVGDGELFF
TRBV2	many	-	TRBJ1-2	TGTGCCAGCAGGGAGGGTGTGATGAACTATGGCTACACCTTC	CASREGVMNYGYTF
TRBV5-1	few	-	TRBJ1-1	TGCGCCAGTGCTCTGTACGACGGCCTTGAAGCTTTCTTT	CASALYDGLEAFF
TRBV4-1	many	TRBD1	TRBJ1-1	TGCGCCAGCAGGTCCAGGGGGGTGAACACTGAAGCTTTCTTT	CASRSRGVNTEAFF
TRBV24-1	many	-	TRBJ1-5	TGTGCCACCAGTGATGCGACAGGCCTCTCTAGCAATCAGCCCCAGCATTTT	CATSDATGLSSNQPQHF
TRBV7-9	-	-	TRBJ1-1	TGTGCCAGCAGCTTAGGCAGTTTCGCTGAAGCTTTCTTT	CASSLGSFAEAFF
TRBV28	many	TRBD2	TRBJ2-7	TGTGCCAGCACGCGCGGGGGAAACTACGAGCAGTACTTC	CASTRGGNYEQYF
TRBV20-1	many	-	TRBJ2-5	TGCAGTAGCTTGGGCAGGCGAGAGTCAACGACCCAGTACTTC	CSSLGRRESTTQYF
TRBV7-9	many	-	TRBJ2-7	TGTGCCAGCAGCTTAGACCCAGGGGAACGCTACGAGCAGTACTTC	CASSLDPGERYEQYF
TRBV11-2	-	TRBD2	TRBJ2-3	TGTGCCAGCAGCGCCATAGCGGGGTTGCCAGATACGCAGTATTTT	CASSAIAGLPDTQYF
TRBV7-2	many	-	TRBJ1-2	TGTGCCAGCAGCTTAATATATCGAGGGGAAGGCTACACCTTC	CASSLIYRGEGYTF
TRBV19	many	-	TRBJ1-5	TGTGCCAGTAGTCTAGACAGGCATAGCAATCAGCCCCAGCATTTT	CASSLDRHSNQPQHF
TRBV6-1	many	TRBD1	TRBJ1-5	TGTGCCAGCAGGGAGGGGGCCTCTAGAAATCAGCCCCAGCATTTT	CASREGASRNQPQHF